The clone carrying this T cell receptor beta chain was picked up a small number of times. Its cognate antigen is unknown. Germline values: CDR1 LGHDT, CDR2 YNNKEL (reference sequence). Unmatched junction bases numbered 2, after V lost 4 bases and J lost 6 bases. CDR3 length equals 14 residues. This specimen comes from a study of T cell responses to AZD1222 COVID-19 vaccine. Study-level points and caveats: Unmutated variant regions are reportedly targeted by nearly half of spike-specific TCRs. Donors were largely white British and mainly female; clonal diversity was possibly underestimated. Sampling captured repertoires only after the peak T cell response. There were vaccine-associated CD4 TCRs across spike, dominant at 160-218 and 743-854.

Some clones are missing from TCRdb's copy, which holds only in-frame ones; the method was immunoSEQ multiplex PCR. The sample consists of roughly 180,000 clones, roughly 87% of them appearing once. The sequence came from an adult in good health. Sequenced here: peripheral blood, sampled on day 0 of AZD1222 vaccination. V gene TRBV3-1 (or the pseudogene TRBV3-2) combines with J gene TRBJ2-1; 11 bases line up with TRBD2. The CDR3 DNA is TGTGCCAGCAGCCCGGGACTAGCGGTCAATGAGCAGTTCTTC. This translates into CASSPGLAVNEQFF.